Listed below are T cell receptor beta chains from one sample, sequenced in a study of cytomegalovirus exposure and HLA in healthy donors. Sequencing used immunoSEQ multiplex PCR; TCRdb keeps in-frame clones, though not all of them. Among approximately 82,000 clones listed, 78% were seen once. The sequencing sample was made of PBMCs. These receptor sequences come from a man aged 40-49 years in good health and CMV-seronegative. Each CDR3 is given with its conserved first and last residue. D genes are given only for firm matches. Size is omitted from some rows. Given values are once, few, many or a class for expanded clones.

>15|TRBD1|TRBJ2-1|.|TRBV7-8
CASSVDRGRLNEQFF
TGTGCCAGCAGCGTCGACAGGGGGCGATTAAATGAGCAGTTCTTC
>15|TRBD1|TRBJ1-1|once|TRBV19
CASSIQGVQNTEAFF
TGTGCCAGTAGTATACAGGGGGTGCAGAACACTGAAGCTTTCTTT
>15|TRBD2|TRBJ2-1|few|TRBV12-5
CASGQSGRASNEQFF
TGTGCTAGTGGTCAAAGCGGGAGGGCCTCCAATGAGCAGTTCTTC
>15|TRBD1|TRBJ1-4|.|TRBV18
CASSPRGGADEKLFF
TGTGCCAGCTCACCACGAGGGGGCGCGGATGAAAAACTGTTTTTT
>16|.|TRBJ1-5|.|TRBV28
CASSLLEFGSNQPQHF
TGTGCCAGCAGTTTATTGGAGTTCGGTAGCAATCAGCCCCAGCATTTT
>15|TRBD2|TRBJ2-1|few|TRBV6-5
CASSPGLAEYNEQFF
TGTGCCAGCAGTCCGGGACTAGCGGAATACAATGAGCAGTTCTTC
>14|TRBD1|TRBJ1-5|.|TRBV2
CASSEWTGYQPQHF
TGTGCCAGCAGTGAATGGACAGGGTATCAGCCCCAGCATTTT
>14|.|TRBJ2-1|.|TRBV7-9
CASSLAVGGGEQFF
TGTGCCAGCAGCTTAGCGGTGGGAGGAGGTGAGCAGTTCTTC
>13|.|TRBJ1-6|.|TRBV30
CAWSSQNNSPLHF
TGTGCCTGGAGTTCCCAGAATAATTCACCCCTCCACTTT
>17|.|TRBJ1-1|.|TRBV7-8
CASSYRGVKPPRTEAFF
TGTGCCAGCAGCTACCGGGGGGTGAAACCCCCACGCACTGAAGCTTTCTTT
>16|TRBD2|TRBJ2-7|.|TRBV5-1
CASSGGTSGTQGEQYF
TGCGCCAGCAGCGGCGGGACTAGCGGGACCCAGGGGGAGCAGTACTTC
>15|TRBD1|TRBJ2-7|.|TRBV4-2
CASSQPGGESYEQYF
TGTGCCAGCAGCCAACCAGGGGGCGAGTCCTACGAGCAGTACTTC
>15|TRBD2|TRBJ2-1|.|TRBV19
CASSSTSGWSHEQFF
TGTGCCAGTAGTAGTACTAGCGGGTGGTCCCATGAGCAGTTCTTC
>17|TRBD2|TRBJ2-1|once|TRBV27
CASSFRTSGMSYNEQFF
TGTGCCAGCAGTTTCAGGACTAGCGGGATGTCCTACAATGAGCAGTTCTTC
>15|.|TRBJ2-5|.|TRBV28
CASSLRHPGRETQYF
TGTGCCAGCAGTTTAAGGCATCCAGGTCGGGAGACCCAGTACTTC
>13|.|TRBJ2-5|.|TRBV14
CASSFSLEETQYF
TGTGCCAGCAGCTTCAGTCTTGAAGAGACCCAGTACTTC
>15|TRBD1|TRBJ1-1|.|TRBV28
CASSSGQGDQNEAFF
TGTGCCAGCAGCTCGGGACAGGGGGATCAGAATGAAGCTTTCTTT
>13|.|TRBJ1-2|.|TRBV7-6
CASSPQRDYGYTF
TGTGCCAGCAGCCCACAACGTGACTATGGCTACACCTTC
>15|TRBD2|TRBJ2-3|once|TRBV7-3
CASSLDGLATDTQYF
TGTGCCAGCAGCTTGGACGGACTAGCAACAGATACGCAGTATTTT
>15|TRBD2|TRBJ2-2|.|TRBV18
CASSPSLAGAGELFF
TGTGCCAGCTCACCATCGCTAGCGGGAGCTGGGGAGCTGTTTTTT
>15|TRBD1|TRBJ2-7|.|TRBV28
CASTPSGTGAGEQYF
TGTGCCAGCACCCCGTCCGGGACAGGGGCCGGCGAGCAGTACTTC
>15|.|TRBJ1-5|.|TRBV2
CASSERRDSNQPQHF
TGTGCCAGCAGTGAAAGGCGGGATAGCAATCAGCCCCAGCATTTT
>16|TRBD2|TRBJ2-7|.|TRBV7-6
CASSKTSGRFPYEQYF
TGTGCCAGCAGCAAGACTAGCGGGAGGTTCCCCTACGAGCAGTACTTC
>15|.|TRBJ1-1|.|TRBV6-1
CATKAGDTSKTEAFF
TGTGCCACCAAAGCGGGGGACACCTCGAAGACTGAAGCTTTCTTT
>17|TRBD1|TRBJ1-5|.|TRBV28
CASKPGQGASGNQPQHF
TGTGCCAGTAAACCGGGACAGGGGGCGTCGGGCAATCAGCCCCAGCATTTT
>17|.|TRBJ2-6|once|TRBV4-1
CASRGGGFGSGANVLTF
TGCGCCAGCCGAGGTGGGGGGTTCGGCTCTGGGGCCAACGTCCTGACTTTC
>12|.|TRBJ2-3|.|TRBV11-2
CASTSSTDTQYF
TGTGCCAGCACCTCTAGCACAGATACGCAGTATTTT
>15|.|TRBJ1-3|.|TRBV27
CASSLSYAMGNTIYF
TGTGCCAGCAGTTTATCCTACGCGATGGGAAACACCATATATTTT
>11|.|TRBJ2-3|.|TRBV6-1
CATSSWDTQYF
TGTGCCACCTCCAGTTGGGATACGCAGTATTTT
>14|.|TRBJ1-5|.|TRBV7-2
CASSFRAAGQPQHF
TGTGCCAGCAGTTTTCGGGCCGCGGGGCAGCCCCAGCATTTT
>17|TRBD2|TRBJ2-2|.|TRBV19
CASSINRGRAGTGELFF
TGTGCCAGTAGTATAAATCGCGGGAGGGCCGGAACCGGGGAGCTGTTTTTT
>17|TRBD1|TRBJ1-5|.|TRBV28
CASSFGKDRVLGQPQHF
TGTGCCAGCAGTTTTGGAAAAGACAGGGTGTTGGGTCAGCCCCAGCATTTT
>17|.|TRBJ1-3|.|TRBV10-2
CASSESGATGSGNTIYF
TGCGCCAGCAGTGAGTCGGGTGCGACGGGATCTGGAAACACCATATATTTT
>14|.|TRBJ2-5|.|TRBV19
CASSIAGQGETQYF
TGTGCCAGTAGTATAGCAGGGCAAGGGGAGACCCAGTACTTC
>17|.|TRBJ2-7|few|TRBV7-9
CSSSRHPGGLEAYEQYF
TGTTCCAGCAGCCGCCATCCAGGGGGACTAGAAGCCTACGAGCAGTACTTC
>16|TRBD2|TRBJ2-1|.|TRBV6-1
CASSERGTSVYNEQFF
TGTGCCAGCAGTGAAAGGGGGACTAGCGTATACAATGAGCAGTTCTTC
>14|.|TRBJ2-2|.|TRBV27
CASSLLVNTGELFF
TGTGCCAGCAGTTTATTAGTGAACACCGGGGAGCTGTTTTTT
>15|TRBD1|TRBJ1-3|.|TRBV7-9
CASRGDSSSGNTIYF
TGTGCCAGCAGAGGGGACAGTTCCTCTGGAAACACCATATATTTT
>14|.|TRBJ2-5|.|TRBV10-3
CAISESSGFQTQYF
TGTGCCATCAGTGAGTCATCCGGGTTTCAGACCCAGTACTTC
>15|.|TRBJ1-1|.|TRBV7-6
CASSLNPTGPTEAFF
TGTGCCAGCAGCTTAAACCCCACAGGTCCGACTGAAGCTTTCTTT
>14|TRBD2|TRBJ2-5|once|TRBV28
CASSETSGRGEQYF
TGTGCCAGCAGCGAAACTAGCGGGAGGGGGGAGCAGTACTTC
>16|.|TRBJ1-1|few|TRBV19
CASSIEAGRMNTEAFF
TGTGCCAGTAGTATAGAGGCGGGGAGGATGAACACTGAAGCTTTCTTT
>17|TRBD1|TRBJ2-7|.|TRBV14
CASSQDWGTEKTYEQYF
TGTGCCAGCAGCCAAGATTGGGGGACAGAGAAAACCTACGAGCAGTACTTC
>16|TRBD1|TRBJ2-1|.|TRBV6-5
CASSYSGRGRLDEQFF
TGTGCCAGCAGTTACTCGGGCAGGGGGCGATTAGATGAGCAGTTCTTC
>15|.|TRBJ1-1|.|TRBV29-1
CSVELWAGAGTEAFF
TGCAGCGTTGAATTGTGGGCAGGGGCTGGCACTGAAGCTTTCTTT
>13|.|TRBJ2-2|.|TRBV29-1
CSVRPVITGELFF
TGCAGCGTTCGCCCGGTAATCACCGGGGAGCTGTTTTTT
>12|.|TRBJ2-5|few|TRBV7-9
CASSFNRETQYF
TGTGCCAGCAGCTTCAACAGGGAGACCCAGTACTTC
>16|TRBD1|TRBJ2-3|.|TRBV6-4
CASSVQGQVGRDTQYF
TGTGCCAGCAGTGTCCAAGGACAGGTGGGGAGAGATACGCAGTATTTT
>15|.|TRBJ1-1|.|TRBV6-5
CASSYPRGGRTEAFF
TGTGCCAGCAGTTACCCTAGGGGGGGCCGGACTGAAGCTTTCTTT